What follows is one T cell receptor beta chain and its context. Antigen specificity is unknown. The data belong to a study of CD8+ T cells in alopecia areata. Study-wide results and caveats: Throughout tofacitinib, many expanded lesional clones continued to persist in scalp and blood. In scalp samples, resident alphabeta T cells of normal skin are also sequenced.

The trim removed 3 bases at V and 2 bases at J, leaving 5 bases unmatched. Germline V gene data show CDR1 as SNHLY and CDR2 as FYNNEI. There are 15 residues in the CDR3. As for treatment: oral pan-JAK inhibitor, 5-10 mg twice daily. Lesional scalp punch biopsies and peripheral blood were collected from alopecia areata patients. Extraction of RNA preceded its reverse transcription into cDNA, which served as the sequencing template. Libraries were prepared by immunoSEQ multiplex PCR; TCRdb keeps only in-frame clonotypes and omits some of them. Among some 190,000 clones, approximately 56% were seen once, and the ten largest hold roughly 0.71%.

V usage is TRBV2 and J usage is TRBJ2-5, with 8 bases fitting TRBD2. The material was CD4+ T cells sorted from blood, obtained at week 4, from a patient treated with tofacitinib. The clonotype comes from a human donor with alopecia areata. CDR3 protein: CASSDRIAGQETQYF. The CDR3 nucleotides are TGTGCCAGCAGTGATCGGATAGCGGGACAAGAGACCCAGTACTTC.